Listed below are T cell receptor beta chains from one sample, sequenced in a study of identical twins. MiXCR, run by TCRdb on the 5' RACE reads, gives a single entry per CDR3 protein. The sample lists 450,000 or so distinct CDR3 sequences; more than 20% were seen once. The same data also contributed to another study, on T cells expressing NK-cell markers.

The source material was CD4+ T cells sorted from blood. The receptors come from a woman younger than 30 in good health. The CDR3 runs from the conserved cysteine through the conserved F or W. The D gene is left open where the match is weak. Clone size, where shown, is once, few, many, or a class for clones that have expanded.

J gene: TRBJ2-7; clone size: NA; V gene: TRBV5-1; D gene: TRBD1; CDR3 protein: CASSLPGQGKQYF; CDR3 DNA: TGCGCCAGCAGCTTACCGGGACAGGGGAAGCAGTACTTC
J gene: TRBJ1-1; clone size: NA; V gene: TRBV7-9; D gene: TRBD1; CDR3 protein: CASSRRQGRTEAFF; CDR3 DNA: TGTGCCAGCAGCCGAAGACAGGGACGGACTGAAGCTTTCTTT
J gene: TRBJ2-3; clone size: NA; V gene: TRBV3-1; D gene: NA; CDR3 protein: CASTQNAHTQYF; CDR3 DNA: TGTGCCAGCACCCAAAACGCTCATACGCAGTATTTT
J gene: TRBJ2-1; clone size: NA; V gene: TRBV6-4; D gene: NA; CDR3 protein: CASTSSHNEQFF; CDR3 DNA: TGTGCCAGCACAAGTAGCCACAATGAGCAGTTCTTC
J gene: TRBJ2-7; clone size: few; V gene: TRBV12-3/TRBV12-4; D gene: NA; CDR3 protein: CASSLQTEQYF; CDR3 DNA: TGTGCCAGCAGTTTACAGACCGAGCAGTACTTC
J gene: TRBJ2-1; clone size: NA; V gene: TRBV9; D gene: TRBD2; CDR3 protein: CASSVVASGGPYNEQFF; CDR3 DNA: TGTGCCAGCAGCGTAGTGGCTAGCGGGGGCCCTTACAATGAGCAGTTCTTC
J gene: TRBJ2-1; clone size: few; V gene: TRBV25-1; D gene: TRBD1; CDR3 protein: CASSALGQGGNEQFF; CDR3 DNA: TGTGCCAGCAGTGCCCTTGGACAGGGAGGCAATGAGCAGTTCTTC
J gene: TRBJ2-3; clone size: few; V gene: TRBV29-1; D gene: NA; CDR3 protein: CSVEEGSTDTQYF; CDR3 DNA: TGCAGCGTTGAAGAAGGCTCCACAGATACGCAGTATTTT
J gene: TRBJ1-2; clone size: few; V gene: TRBV20-1; D gene: TRBD1; CDR3 protein: CSATGQYGVYGYTF; CDR3 DNA: TGCAGTGCCACGGGACAGTACGGCGTCTATGGCTACACCTTC
J gene: TRBJ1-1; clone size: few; V gene: TRBV12-3/TRBV12-4; D gene: NA; CDR3 protein: CASSLVAALNTEAFF; CDR3 DNA: TGTGCCAGCAGTTTGGTCGCAGCCTTGAACACTGAAGCTTTCTTT
J gene: TRBJ1-5; clone size: few; V gene: TRBV12-3/TRBV12-4; D gene: TRBD1; CDR3 protein: CASSLGQPGSNQPQHF; CDR3 DNA: TGTGCCAGCAGTTTGGGACAGCCGGGAAGCAATCAGCCCCAGCATTTT
J gene: TRBJ1-2; clone size: NA; V gene: TRBV12-3/TRBV12-4; D gene: TRBD1; CDR3 protein: CASRGTGTNYGYTF; CDR3 DNA: TGTGCCAGCAGGGGGACAGGGACTAACTATGGCTACACCTTC
J gene: TRBJ1-5; clone size: NA; V gene: TRBV6-5; D gene: NA; CDR3 protein: CASSYGARGPQHF; CDR3 DNA: TGTGCCAGCAGTTATGGGGCCCGGGGGCCCCAGCATTTT
J gene: TRBJ2-7; clone size: few; V gene: TRBV10-3; D gene: TRBD2; CDR3 protein: CAISEFPASGPYEQYF; CDR3 DNA: TGTGCCATCAGTGAGTTCCCGGCTAGCGGACCCTACGAGCAGTACTTC
J gene: TRBJ1-4; clone size: many; V gene: TRBV29-1; D gene: NA; CDR3 protein: CSVEKGIKKLFF; CDR3 DNA: TGCAGCGTTGAAAAAGGGATTAAAAAACTGTTTTTT
J gene: TRBJ2-5; clone size: NA; V gene: TRBV29-1; D gene: NA; CDR3 protein: CSVDVGRETQYF; CDR3 DNA: TGCAGCGTTGACGTGGGAAGAGAGACCCAGTACTTC
J gene: TRBJ2-5; clone size: NA; V gene: TRBV20-1; D gene: TRBD2; CDR3 protein: CSASTSGGETQYF; CDR3 DNA: TGCAGTGCTAGTACTAGCGGGGGGGAGACCCAGTACTTC
J gene: TRBJ1-4; clone size: many; V gene: TRBV12-3/TRBV12-4; D gene: TRBD1; CDR3 protein: CASRQGATNEKLFF; CDR3 DNA: TGTGCCAGCAGGCAGGGGGCAACTAATGAAAAACTGTTTTTT
J gene: TRBJ2-2; clone size: NA; V gene: TRBV7-8; D gene: NA; CDR3 protein: CASSFYRDAGELFF; CDR3 DNA: TGTGCCAGCAGCTTTTACAGGGACGCCGGGGAGCTGTTTTTT
J gene: TRBJ2-3; clone size: NA; V gene: TRBV7-9; D gene: NA; CDR3 protein: CASSLRKTSTDTQYF; CDR3 DNA: TGTGCCAGCAGCTTACGGAAGACGTCCACAGATACGCAGTATTTT
J gene: TRBJ2-2; clone size: NA; V gene: TRBV2; D gene: TRBD1; CDR3 protein: CASSEGPQGASGELFF; CDR3 DNA: TGTGCCAGCAGTGAAGGTCCACAGGGGGCATCCGGGGAGCTGTTTTTT
J gene: TRBJ2-7; clone size: once; V gene: TRBV5-1; D gene: NA; CDR3 protein: CASSLDPRPHYEQYF; CDR3 DNA: TGCGCCAGCAGCTTGGACCCTCGGCCGCACTACGAGCAGTACTTC
J gene: TRBJ2-1; clone size: NA; V gene: TRBV20-1; D gene: TRBD2; CDR3 protein: CSAGGGLAGRNEQFF; CDR3 DNA: TGCAGTGCTGGGGGGGGACTAGCGGGTCGCAATGAGCAGTTCTTC
J gene: TRBJ2-1; clone size: NA; V gene: TRBV12-3/TRBV12-4; D gene: NA; CDR3 protein: CASGRGHRSSYNEQFF; CDR3 DNA: TGTGCCAGCGGACGTGGTCACAGGAGCTCCTACAATGAGCAGTTCTTC
J gene: TRBJ2-2; clone size: NA; V gene: TRBV15; D gene: NA; CDR3 protein: CATSTRRGLAGELFF; CDR3 DNA: TGTGCCACCAGCACCCGACGGGGGTTGGCCGGGGAGCTGTTTTTT
J gene: TRBJ2-3; clone size: few; V gene: TRBV7-2; D gene: NA; CDR3 protein: CASSPRLTDTQYF; CDR3 DNA: TGTGCCAGCAGCCCCCGACTGACAGATACGCAGTATTTT
J gene: TRBJ1-2; clone size: few; V gene: TRBV12-3/TRBV12-4; D gene: NA; CDR3 protein: CASSSRTGTQKGYTF; CDR3 DNA: TGTGCCAGCAGTTCCCGAACCGGGACCCAGAAAGGCTACACCTTC
J gene: TRBJ1-6; clone size: many; V gene: TRBV6-5; D gene: NA; CDR3 protein: CASSYEQGRGSPLHF; CDR3 DNA: TGTGCCAGCAGTTACGAACAGGGAAGGGGATCACCCCTCCACTTT
J gene: TRBJ1-4; clone size: NA; V gene: TRBV7-8; D gene: NA; CDR3 protein: CASSRVGTGEKLFF; CDR3 DNA: TGTGCCAGCTCGAGGGTCGGGACGGGAGAAAAACTGTTTTTT
J gene: TRBJ2-5; clone size: few; V gene: TRBV20-1; D gene: NA; CDR3 protein: CSAPHTQETQYF; CDR3 DNA: TGCAGTGCTCCCCATACCCAAGAGACCCAGTACTTC
J gene: TRBJ1-5; clone size: NA; V gene: TRBV27; D gene: NA; CDR3 protein: CASSREQINQPQHF; CDR3 DNA: TGTGCCAGCAGTCGCGAGCAGATCAATCAGCCCCAGCATTTT
J gene: TRBJ2-7; clone size: NA; V gene: TRBV7-8; D gene: NA; CDR3 protein: CASSFSGTHSYEQYF; CDR3 DNA: TGTGCCAGCAGCTTCTCCGGGACACATAGCTACGAGCAGTACTTC
J gene: TRBJ2-1; clone size: NA; V gene: TRBV7-3; D gene: TRBD2; CDR3 protein: CASSLATSVDEQFF; CDR3 DNA: TGTGCCAGCAGCTTAGCCACTAGCGTTGATGAGCAGTTCTTC
J gene: TRBJ2-3; clone size: few; V gene: TRBV7-9; D gene: NA; CDR3 protein: CASLRQTDTQYF; CDR3 DNA: TGTGCCAGCCTAAGGCAGACAGATACGCAGTATTTT
J gene: TRBJ1-1; clone size: NA; V gene: TRBV18; D gene: NA; CDR3 protein: CASSLHSGAEAFF; CDR3 DNA: TGTGCCAGCTCACTCCACTCAGGTGCTGAAGCTTTCTTT
J gene: TRBJ2-5; clone size: NA; V gene: TRBV7-9; D gene: NA; CDR3 protein: CASSFGIKVETQYF; CDR3 DNA: TGTGCCAGCAGCTTCGGAATAAAAGTGGAGACCCAGTACTTC
J gene: TRBJ2-1; clone size: NA; V gene: TRBV5-1; D gene: TRBD2; CDR3 protein: CASSFQKRGHNEQFF; CDR3 DNA: TGCGCCAGCAGCTTTCAGAAGCGGGGTCACAATGAGCAGTTCTTC
J gene: TRBJ2-2; clone size: few; V gene: TRBV4-3; D gene: NA; CDR3 protein: CASTRDFYTGELFF; CDR3 DNA: TGCGCCAGCACCCGGGACTTTTACACCGGGGAGCTGTTTTTT
J gene: TRBJ1-4; clone size: NA; V gene: TRBV7-2; D gene: NA; CDR3 protein: CASSLASGVKLFF; CDR3 DNA: TGTGCCAGCAGCTTAGCGAGCGGGGTAAAACTGTTTTTT
J gene: TRBJ1-1; clone size: NA; V gene: TRBV20-1; D gene: NA; CDR3 protein: CSAPRQSRFEAFF; CDR3 DNA: TGCAGTGCCCCACGTCAGTCACGCTTTGAAGCTTTCTTT